The sequence of this TCR beta chain was determined in a study of identifying expanded T cells in peripheral blood. The assay was immunoSEQ multiplex PCR, and TCRdb's table has in-frame clones only and misses some. The sample shows some 100,000 clones, around nine tenths of them seen only once. This clone appeared a few times. During the collection period, no donor immune events like infections were recorded. The sequence came from a person between 18 and 69 years old in good health. Sequences were obtained from blood.

The CDR3 nucleotides are TGTGCCACCAGCAGATCCGACTACGAGCAGTACTTC. Its translation: CATSRSDYEQYF. The chain uses TRBV15 and TRBJ2-7, with D unresolved. The CDR3 length is 12 residues. The ends were cut back, 2 bases at V and 3 bases at J, with 5 bases in the middle. CDR1 is LNHNV, CDR2 YYDKDF, per germline (reference sequence).